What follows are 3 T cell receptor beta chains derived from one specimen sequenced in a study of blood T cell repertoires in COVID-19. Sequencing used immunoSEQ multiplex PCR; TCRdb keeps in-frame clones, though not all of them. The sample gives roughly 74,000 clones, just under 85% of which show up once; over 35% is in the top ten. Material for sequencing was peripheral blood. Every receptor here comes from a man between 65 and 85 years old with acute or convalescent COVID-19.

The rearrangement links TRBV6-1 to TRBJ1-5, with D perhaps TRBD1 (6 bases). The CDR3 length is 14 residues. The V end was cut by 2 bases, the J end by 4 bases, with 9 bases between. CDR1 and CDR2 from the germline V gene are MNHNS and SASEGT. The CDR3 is CASSEPQGNQPQHF. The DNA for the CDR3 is TGTGCCAGCAGTGAACCACAGGGAAATCAGCCCCAGCATTTT.

The CDR3 sequence is CASSLGNVVRSEQFF. CDR3 nucleotide sequence: TGTGCCAGCAGCTTAGGGAATGTAGTCCGGAGTGAGCAGTTCTTC. V is TRBV11-3 and J is TRBJ2-1; D is uncertain. The CDR3 runs 15 residues. Trimming pared 1 base from V and 9 bases from J, leaving 16 bases between. Germline lookup yields CDR1 SGHNT and CDR2 YENEEA.

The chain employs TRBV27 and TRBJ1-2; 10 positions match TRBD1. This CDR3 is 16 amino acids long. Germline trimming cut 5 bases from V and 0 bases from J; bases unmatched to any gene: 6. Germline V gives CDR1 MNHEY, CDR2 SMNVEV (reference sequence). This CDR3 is CASSPRTGGANYGYTF. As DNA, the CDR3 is TGTGCCAGCAGTCCCCGGACAGGGGGAGCTAACTATGGCTACACCTTC.